These 26 T cell receptor beta chains came from one sample sequenced in a study of technical replicates of blood from four donors. Profiling relied on immunoSEQ multiplex PCR, and the TCRdb table lists in-frame clones only, not all of them. The sample includes tens of thousands of clones, 95% of them seen just once. The source material was T cells isolated from PBMCs. The receptors shown here come from a human donor in good health.

The J gene is TRBJ2-7, the V gene TRBV27; tentative D call: TRBD1 (5 bases). Germline CDR1 MNHEY, CDR2 SMNVEV (reference sequence). V dropped 4 bases and J dropped 4 bases, with 17 bases sitting between them. This CDR3 has 15 residues. The CDR3 here is CASSWQAGLTYEQYF. DNA of the CDR3: TGTGCCAGCAGTTGGCAGGCAGGGTTAACTTACGAGCAGTACTTC.

The genes are TRBV5-1 and TRBJ1-1; D possibly corresponds to TRBD1 (5 bases). The CDR3 extends over 13 amino acids. Germline V gene lookup returns CDR1 SGHRS and CDR2 YFSETQ. V lost 1 base and J lost 3, with 7 bases in between. CDR3 protein: CASSLWGDTEAFF. The CDR3 DNA reads as TGCGCCAGCAGCTTGTGGGGGGACACTGAAGCTTTCTTT.

The chain is built from TRBV6-1 and TRBJ2-7; tentatively, D is TRBD1 (5 bases). This CDR3 has 15 amino acids. Germline lookup yields CDR1 MNHNS and CDR2 SASEGT. Trimming took 6 bases from V and 2 from J, leaving 17 bases between them. The CDR3 spells CASSPQADSAYEQYF. The CDR3 region has the DNA TGTGCCAGCAGCCCACAGGCCGACAGCGCCTACGAGCAGTACTTC.

The rearrangement joins TRBV2 to TRBJ1-4; 7 bases line up with TRBD1. Germline V lookup: CDR1 SNHLY, CDR2 FYNNEI. The J segment lost 4 bases and the V segment lost 6 bases, leaving 5 bases of the junction unmatched. The CDR3 loop spans 14 amino acids. Here the CDR3 reads CASRHRGRNEKLFF. CDR3 DNA: TGTGCCAGCAGGCACAGGGGACGTAATGAAAAACTGTTTTTT. The whole variable domain, filled in from reference TRBV2 and TRBJ1-4, reads EPEVTQTPSHQVTQMGQEVILRCVPISNHLYFYWYRQILGQKVEFLVSFYNNEISEKSEIFDDQFSVERPDGSNFTLKIRSTKLEDSAMYFCASRHRGRNEKLFFGSGTQLSVL.

This rearrangement joins TRBV7-2 to TRBJ2-7; the D gene is possibly TRBD1 (5 bases). This CDR3 region has 14 residues. CDR1 and CDR2 from the germline V gene are SGHTA and FQGNSA. The ends were cut back, 2 bases at V and 3 bases at J, with 11 bases in the middle. DNA for the CDR3: TGTGCCAGCAGCTTATGGTTCCAGGGCTACGAGCAGTACTTC. This codes for CASSLWFQGYEQYF.

This chain links TRBV27 with TRBJ1-5, with a weak D call TRBD1 (5 bases). This CDR3 has 16 residues. The germline CDR1 and CDR2 sequences are MNHEY and SMNVEV (reference sequence). V lost 2 bases to trimming and J lost 0 bases, with 11 bases between them. CDR3 sequence reads: CASSLVGGNSNQPQHF. The CDR3 DNA reads as TGTGCCAGCAGTTTAGTTGGGGGGAATAGCAATCAGCCCCAGCATTTT.

This clone has just one count. The J gene is TRBJ2-2, the V gene TRBV5-4, with TRBD2 identical over 8 bases. With 0 bases clipped from V and 2 bases from J, the junction kept 3 bases outside the gene matches. The CDR3 contains 16 residues. The V gene's germline CDR1 is SGHNT and CDR2 YYREEE (reference sequence). The CDR3 DNA follows: TGTGCCAGCAGCTTGGGAGTAGCGGGAAACACCGGGGAGCTGTTTTTT. Translating gives CASSLGVAGNTGELFF.

The genes are TRBV6-5 and TRBJ2-2; TRBD1 might be the D (5 bases). Trimming pared 6 bases from V and 0 bases from J, leaving 8 bases between. The CDR3 extends over 14 amino acids. The germline gives CDR1 MNHEY, CDR2 SVGAGI. The CDR3 bases are TGTGCCAGCAGATGGGGCGCGAACACCGGGGAGCTGTTTTTT. Protein sequence: CASRWGANTGELFF.

The CDR3: CASSAGGTDTQYF. CDR3 bases: TGTGCCAGCAGCGCCGGCGGGACAGATACGCAGTATTTT. The V call is TRBV11-3, the J call TRBJ2-3; D perhaps matches TRBD2 (5 bases). The germline gives CDR1 SGHNT, CDR2 YENEEA. The CDR3 sequence is 13 residues long. V shed 5 bases and J shed 3 bases, with 9 bases lying between them.

This sequence joins TRBV19 and TRBJ2-7; 7 positions match TRBD1. There are 16 residues in the CDR3. The junction had 13 bases not matched to a gene; V was cut back by 5 bases and J by 3 bases. Germline-derived CDR1 and CDR2 are LNHDA and SQIVND (reference sequence). The CDR3: CASSPRSTGYDYEQYF. The CDR3 DNA follows: TGTGCCAGTAGTCCACGATCGACAGGGTACGACTACGAGCAGTACTTC.

The CDR3 nucleotides are TGTGCCAGCAGCACCCCTTACTCGCGGGAGGGCCGGACAGATACGCAGTATTTT. It yields the protein CASSTPYSREGRTDTQYF. V is TRBV5-4 and J is TRBJ2-3, with 9 bases fitting TRBD2. Germline V gene lookup returns CDR1 SGHNT and CDR2 YYREEE (reference sequence). Trimming at V came to 4 bases and at J to 3 bases, leaving 15 bases not matched to a gene. CDR3 length: 18 residues.

CDR3 protein: CASSLGGVNTEAFF. The CDR3 DNA reads TGTGCCAGCAGCTTGGGGGGGGTGAACACTGAAGCTTTCTTT. The rearrangement joins TRBV5-4 to TRBJ1-1, with D perhaps matching TRBD1 (5 bases). Trimming took 0 bases from V and 0 from J, leaving 6 bases between them. CDR1 is SGHNT, CDR2 YYREEE, per germline (reference sequence). The CDR3 is 14 residues long.

V and J are TRBV6-6 and TRBJ2-2; 11 bases are shared with TRBD2. The germline gives CDR1 MNHNY, CDR2 SVGAGI (reference sequence). V gave up 4 bases and J gave up 4 bases; unmatched junction bases: 5. The CDR3 totals 16 residues. This CDR3 is CASSSLTSGITGELFF. The CDR3 DNA sequence: TGTGCCAGCAGTTCCTTGACTAGCGGGATCACCGGGGAGCTGTTTTTT.

The CDR3: CASSPTTSGSPDTQYF. CDR3 bases: TGTGCCAGTAGTCCTACCACTAGCGGGAGTCCAGATACGCAGTATTTT. The rearrangement joins TRBV19 to TRBJ2-3; 11 bases match TRBD2. Germline lookup yields CDR1 LNHDA and CDR2 SQIVND (reference sequence). The CDR3 extends over 16 amino acids. V shed 5 bases, J shed 4 bases, and the junction held 8 bases outside the gene matches.

The rearrangement joins TRBV10-2 to TRBJ1-4; D is undetermined. V was pared by 4 bases and J by 8 bases, with 8 bases between. The CDR3 extends over 12 amino acids. Looked up from germline, CDR1 is WSHSY and CDR2 is SAAADI. The CDR3, as DNA: TGCGCCAGCAGTGTGACAAACGAAAAACTGTTTTTT. Protein product: CASSVTNEKLFF.

The rearrangement links TRBV10-3 to TRBJ1-4; TRBD1 agrees at 8 bases. V was clipped by 4 bases and J by 8 bases; unmatched bases: 3. CDR1 ENHRY and CDR2 SYGVKD come from the germline V gene. The CDR3 extends over 13 amino acids. The CDR3 bases are TGTGCCATCAGTGGGACAGGGTCGGAAAAACTGTTTTTT. Its protein product is CAISGTGSEKLFF.

The J gene is TRBJ2-5, the V gene TRBV18; D is perhaps TRBD1 (5 bases). Trimming stripped 5 bases from V and 5 bases from J, with 12 bases between. Germline lookup yields CDR1 KGHSH and CDR2 LQKENI. The CDR3 covers 13 residues. The chain's CDR3 is CASSSTRVETQYF. In nucleotides, the CDR3 is TGTGCCAGCTCATCCACCAGGGTTGAGACCCAGTACTTC.

This sequence joins TRBV6-6 and TRBJ2-5; 9 bases match TRBD1. V lost 6 bases to trimming and J lost 1 base; unmatched junction nucleotides: 3. CDR1 is MNHNY and CDR2 is SVGAGI in the germline V gene (reference sequence). This CDR3 has 14 amino acids. The chain's CDR3 is CASSRDRAQETQYF. The CDR3 DNA reads TGTGCCAGCAGCCGGGACAGGGCCCAAGAGACCCAGTACTTC.

The V gene is TRBV7-9, the J gene TRBJ2-7; no definite D call. The CDR3 extends over 15 amino acids. V was clipped by 3 bases and J by 1 base, with 13 bases between them. Germline V gene lookup returns CDR1 SEHNR and CDR2 FQNEAQ (reference sequence). The CDR3 DNA is TGTGCCAGCAGCTTGTCCTTGGCAGGTTCCTACGAGCAGTACTTC. Its translation is CASSLSLAGSYEQYF. The entire variable domain, with the rest obtained from reference TRBV7-9 and TRBJ2-7, is as follows: DTGVSQNPRHKITKRGQNVTFRCDPISEHNRLYWYRQTLGQGPEFLTYFQNEAQLEKSRLLSDRFSAERPKGSFSTLEIQRTEQGDSAMYLCASSLSLAGSYEQYFGPGTRLTVT.

This chain connects TRBV29-1 to TRBJ2-4; 13 bases fit TRBD2. V shed 6 bases, J shed 8 bases, and the junction held 16 bases outside the gene matches. CDR3 length: 17 residues. Looked up from germline, CDR1 is SQVTM and CDR2 is ANQGSEA. CDR3 loop: CSVYSGTSGDLVHIQYF. CDR3 nucleotide sequence: TGCAGCGTCTACTCCGGGACTAGCGGGGACCTAGTGCACATTCAGTACTTC.

This chain uses TRBV5-6 with TRBJ1-2, with TRBD1 as a possible D gene (6 bases). Germline V gene lookup returns CDR1 SGHDT and CDR2 YYEEEE. The CDR3 is 12 amino acids. V was shortened by 4 bases and J by 7 bases, with 11 bases between the two germline ends. The CDR3 DNA reads TGTGCCAGCAGCCTGGACAGTGGTGGCTACACCTTC. This encodes CASSLDSGGYTF. The variable domain in full, with the rest retrieved from reference TRBV5-6 and TRBJ1-2, is DAGVTQSPTHLIKTRGQQVTLRCSPKSGHDTVSWYQQALGQGPQFIFQYYEEEERQRGNFPDRFSGHQFPNYSSELNVNALLLGDSALYLCASSLDSGGYTFGSGTRLTVV.

V and J are TRBV7-9 and TRBJ1-1; tentatively, D is TRBD1 (5 bases). Trimming cost V 6 bases and J 0 bases, with 11 bases left between them. In germline, CDR1 is SEHNR, CDR2 FQNEAQ (reference sequence). CDR3 length: 14 residues. CDR3 sequence reads: CASRPGSVNTEAFF. CDR3 in DNA: TGTGCCAGCAGACCAGGGTCGGTGAACACTGAAGCTTTCTTT.

V is TRBV7-6 and J is TRBJ2-1; possible D gene TRBD2, 6 bases. Looked up from germline, CDR1 is SGHVS and CDR2 is FNYEAQ. The CDR3 contains 13 residues. V was shortened by 5 bases and J by 4 bases, with 9 bases between the two germline ends. The CDR3 DNA follows: TGTGCCAGCAGCCCGGGGGTTTACAATGAGCAGTTCTTC. Encoded protein: CASSPGVYNEQFF.

The chain is built from TRBV6-1 and TRBJ1-2; possible D gene TRBD1, 5 bases. V lost 6 bases and J 3 bases, leaving 14 bases between the germline ends. The germline CDR1 and CDR2 sequences are MNHNS and SASEGT. The CDR3 spans 14 residues. CDR3 loop: CASRAKTAYYGYTF. The CDR3 DNA follows: TGTGCCAGCAGGGCAAAGACAGCTTACTATGGCTACACCTTC.

CDR3 bases: TGTGCCAGCAGCAGAAGACAGGGAGCCTACGAGCAGTACTTC. It yields the protein CASSRRQGAYEQYF. This sequence joins TRBV5-8 and TRBJ2-7; 7 bases are shared with TRBD1. CDR3 length: 14 residues. Trimming at V came to 4 bases and at J to 2 bases, leaving 6 bases not matched to a gene. Germline V gene data show CDR1 as SGHTS and CDR2 as YDEGEE.

The rearrangement links TRBV27 to TRBJ2-5, with a possible D match to TRBD1 (5 bases). Trimming removed 1 base from V and 6 bases from J, with 15 bases in between. CDR3 length equals 15 residues. Germline lookup yields CDR1 MNHEY and CDR2 SMNVEV (reference sequence). This CDR3 reads CASSLWAGNAQTQYF. The CDR3, as DNA: TGTGCCAGCAGTTTATGGGCAGGGAACGCTCAGACCCAGTACTTC.